A selection of T cell receptor beta chains follows, all from one sample in a study of blood T cell repertoires in COVID-19. TCRdb keeps only in-frame clones here, not all; method: immunoSEQ multiplex PCR. The sample yields approximately 200,000 clones, 75% to 90% seen once. The sequenced material came from PBMCs or T cells enriched from blood (not recorded which). The source is a woman aged 30 to 39 who had recovered from COVID-19. Each CDR3 is given without its conserved first and last residue.

V gene	CDR3 length	CDR3 protein
TRBV5-6	13	ASSLRGFVNQPQH
TRBV7-7	14	ASSPRTSGGASEQF
TRBV9	10	ASSGAGGEQY
TRBV7-8	12	ASSGSVYNSPLH
TRBV7-2	13	ASSAQGARYNEQF
TRBV28	12	ASSFALITAEAF
TRBV27	12	ASSPGSNTGELF
TRBV30	13	AWSVPGTAGNTIY
TRBV5-1	11	ASSLDRGTEAF
TRBV14	11	ASSLKWNTEAF
TRBV2	16	ASSSPGGRAATNEKLF
TRBV20-1	9	SARPVLEAF
TRBV3-1/TRBV3-2	13	ASSQDNEGANEQF
TRBV5-1	12	ASSPSGGQETQY
TRBV30	12	AWTRSGSLHEQF
TRBV7-9	10	ASDQGVPGYT
TRBV19	14	ASSIPVSLGAGELF
TRBV5-5	13	ASSPGTGGGQPQH
TRBV2	11	ASRADRPYEQY
TRBV19	15	ASSMLGTGGANSPLH
TRBV19	13	ASSSGRGPGYEQY
TRBV7-6	13	ASSLSWAVTDTQY
TRBV7-8	13	ASSKTGSRTGELF
TRBV19	11	ASSIQGRYGYT
TRBV9	17	ASSVGQLTSGSVTYEQY
TRBV2	12	ASSPFQGVYGYT
TRBV19	10	ASRSGDTEAF
TRBV24-1	14	ATSDLSGRASSEQF
TRBV4-1	14	ASSQDTRRTYYEQY
TRBV6-6	14	ASSYNEAGGAYEQY
TRBV7-3	11	ASSSRQGDGYT
TRBV18	13	ASSPPSGSDEKLF
TRBV11-2	14	ASSLGPDTSTDTQY
TRBV5-4	12	ASSLDLAKNIQY
TRBV7-8	11	ASSSPQGYGYT
TRBV10-3	10	AIRDTSYEQY
TRBV7-2	14	ASSLLAGASTDTQY
TRBV2	13	ASSVWTGTNYGYT
TRBV6-2/TRBV6-3	11	ASSRTGSYEQY
TRBV19	12	ASTLLATNEKLF
TRBV4-2	14	ASSHLDRGQIEKLF
TRBV9	15	ASSPAARGKNTGELF
TRBV11-3	15	ASSEGTSISGANVLT
TRBV30	15	AWSIRGGDRVNTEAF
TRBV19	15	ASTPNWGQAYTGELF
TRBV7-2	14	ASSLALAGGGDTQY
TRBV9	14	ASSVTGRTSYNEQF
TRBV6-5	11	ATRGDVNQPQH
TRBV7-9	14	ASSPQTGGSSYGYT
TRBV7-2	12	ASSLVEGRYEAF
TRBV7-2	13	ASSLVGLRTDTQY